The 31 T cell receptor beta chains reported below all come from one sample, sequenced in a study of shared clonotypes between healthy human individuals. Assay: immunoSEQ multiplex PCR; the TCRdb copy retains only in-frame clones and omits some. Here the sample spans 450,000 to 600,000 clones, 79% being singletons. The source material was PBMCs. All receptors come from a woman in her thirties or forties in good health. Some clones in this sample may be carry-over from other donors' samples.

This clone was counted only a few times. V and J are TRBV28 and TRBJ2-2; TRBD1 matches at 8 bases. After removal of 7 bases from V and 3 bases from J, the junction contained 7 bases not matched to a gene. Germline CDR1 MDHEN, CDR2 SYDVKM. The CDR3 runs to 15 residues. The CDR3 DNA sequence: TGTGCCAGCAACCGCCGGACAGGGCACACCGGGGAGCTGTTTTTT. Protein sequence: CASNRRTGHTGELFF.

The rearrangement links TRBV9 to TRBJ1-2; possibly TRBD1 for D (6 bases). Germline V gives CDR1 SGDLS, CDR2 YYNGEE. The CDR3 is made up of 15 amino acids. Trimming took 0 bases from V and 4 from J, leaving 13 bases between them. CDR3 coding DNA: TGTGCCAGCAGCGTAGGAACAGGGCACGGCTATGGCTACACCTTC. Translating it yields CASSVGTGHGYGYTF.

The CDR3 coding sequence is TGTGCCAGTAGTATAGGGGTCACAGGTGGTCAGCCCCAGCATTTT. Translating gives CASSIGVTGGQPQHF. The chain links TRBV19 to TRBJ1-5; possible D gene TRBD1, 5 bases. Germline CDR1 and CDR2: LNHDA and SQIVND (reference sequence). The CDR3 loop spans 15 amino acids. Trimming removed 1 base at V and 6 bases at J, with 13 bases between.

The V gene is TRBV7-2, the J gene TRBJ2-2; D gene uncertain. The V gene's germline CDR1 is SGHTA and CDR2 FQGNSA. The CDR3 covers 16 residues. Between the trimmed V and J ends, which lost 1 base and 11 bases, there was a span of 20 bases. CDR3 DNA sequence: TGTGCCAGCAGCTTAGAGGGCGGAACCCACCGGGTAGAGCTGTTTTTT. It is translated as CASSLEGGTHRVELFF.

The table lists this clone with a few counts. V usage is TRBV10-3 and J usage is TRBJ2-5, with TRBD1 matching over 8 bases. Trimming cost V 6 bases and J 5 bases; bases outside gene matches: 11. The germline CDR1 and CDR2 sequences are ENHRY and SYGVKD. This CDR3 has 15 amino acids. The CDR3, as DNA: TGTGCCATCAGCGAAGTAACAGGGGGTGGGGAGACCCAGTACTTC. This translates into CAISEVTGGGETQYF.

The genes are TRBV29-1 and TRBJ1-1; D remains ambiguous. The CDR3 has 11 residues. Looked up from germline, CDR1 is SQVTM and CDR2 is ANQGSEA. Trimming removed 4 bases at V and 7 bases at J, with 10 bases between. The CDR3 region is CSVAVFGEAFF. CDR3 coding DNA: TGCAGCGTTGCCGTTTTCGGTGAAGCTTTCTTT.

This chain uses TRBV5-1 with TRBJ2-2; tentative D call: TRBD2 (6 bases). CDR1 is SGHRS, CDR2 YFSETQ, per germline. Trimming removed 0 bases from V and 1 base from J, with 10 bases in between. The CDR3 covers 16 residues. The CDR3 coding sequence is TGCGCCAGCAGCTTGGTTGCGGGGCGGAACACCGGGGAGCTGTTTTTT. The encoded protein is CASSLVAGRNTGELFF.

The CDR3 nucleotides read TGTGCCAGCAGTCCCCGCGACAGGGAAGAGACCCAGTACTTC. Translated, it gives CASSPRDREETQYF. The chain links TRBV2 to TRBJ2-5; 7 bases map to TRBD1. This CDR3 contains 14 residues. V lost 5 bases, J lost 3 bases, and 6 bases stayed unmatched. Per germline, CDR1 SNHLY and CDR2 FYNNEI.

This clone was observed once. The chain has TRBV27 and TRBJ2-1, with 12 nucleotides matching TRBD1. Germline V gene sequence: CDR1 MNHEY, CDR2 SMNVEV (reference sequence). The CDR3 is 15 residues long. The J segment lost 10 bases and the V segment lost 4 bases, leaving 8 bases of the junction unmatched. The chain's CDR3 is CASSSPGQGAVEQFF. Written as DNA, the CDR3 is TGTGCCAGCAGTTCACCGGGACAGGGGGCAGTGGAGCAGTTCTTC.

The V call is TRBV7-3, the J call TRBJ2-3, with 9 bases that match TRBD2. Trimming at V came to 3 bases and at J to 4 bases, leaving 8 bases not matched to a gene. CDR1 is SGHTA and CDR2 is FQGTGA in the germline V gene. The CDR3 runs to 16 residues. For the CDR3, the DNA is TGTGCCAGCAGCTTTCATAGCGGGAGTAGCCCAGATACGCAGTATTTT. Amino acids: CASSFHSGSSPDTQYF.

The chain has TRBV12-2 and TRBJ2-1; TRBD2 reflects the table's D call only, with no check against the DNA. TRBV12-2 is noted as a pseudogene. The CDR3 runs to 17 residues. CDR3 DNA: TGTGCAAGTCGCTTAGTAACTAGCGGGAGTCGGTACAATGAGCAGTTCTTC. It specifies CASRLVTSGSRYNEQFF.

This clone showed up just a few times. The chain employs TRBV9 and TRBJ1-1; D unresolved. V was cut by 0 bases and J by 2 bases, with 5 bases left in between. This CDR3 comprises 13 residues. CDR1 is SGDLS, CDR2 YYNGEE, per germline. The CDR3 is CASSVDFNTEAFF. As DNA, the CDR3 is TGTGCCAGCAGCGTAGACTTTAACACTGAAGCTTTCTTT.

This clone was detected only a few times. The rearrangement joins TRBV5-4 to TRBJ2-2, with 9 nucleotides matching TRBD2. Germline V lookup: CDR1 SGHNT, CDR2 YYREEE (reference sequence). J was trimmed by 8 bases and V by 4 bases; bases with no gene match: 9. The length of the CDR3 is 15 residues. CDR3 protein: CASSLAGGPGGELFF. Here the CDR3 DNA reads TGTGCCAGCAGCCTGGCGGGAGGGCCGGGGGGGGAGCTGTTTTTT.

The V and J genes are TRBV6-6 and TRBJ1-2, with D unclear. CDR3 length: 14 residues. The V gene lost 6 bases and the J gene lost 7 bases, with 18 bases spanning the gap. Germline values: CDR1 MNHNY, CDR2 SVGAGI (reference sequence). Written as DNA, the CDR3 is TGTGCCAGCAGAAGATTGTCCCGAGAGAGTGGCTACACCTTC. It yields the protein CASRRLSRESGYTF.

This clone came up once. The gene calls are TRBV11-2 and TRBJ2-7; 8 nucleotides align to TRBD2. V dropped 0 bases and J dropped 6; count of bases not matched to a gene: 10. The CDR3 is 16 amino acids. Germline V gene lookup returns CDR1 SGHAT and CDR2 FQNNGV. CDR3 DNA sequence: TGTGCCAGCAGCTTAGACCCGGGACTAGGATATGGCGAGCAGTACTTC. Translated, it gives CASSLDPGLGYGEQYF.

This chain connects TRBV2 to TRBJ1-6, with TRBD1 matching 9 bases. V was pared by 11 bases and J by 9 bases, with 8 bases of the junction left unmatched. The germline gives CDR1 SNHLY, CDR2 FYNNEI. The CDR3 spans 13 residues. CDR3 residues: CACMGQGSSPLHF. The DNA for the CDR3 is TGTGCCTGCATGGGACAGGGATCTTCACCCCTCCACTTT.

This clone was counted between two and nine times. The chain is built from TRBV28 and TRBJ1-1; D not certain. Germline V gives CDR1 MDHEN, CDR2 SYDVKM. The CDR3 has 13 amino acids. V was pared by 7 bases and J by 0 bases, with 9 bases between. For the CDR3, the DNA is TGTGCCAGCACCTCCGTGGTGAACACTGAAGCTTTCTTT. Amino acids: CASTSVVNTEAFF.

The chain has TRBV10-1 and TRBJ2-7; 10 bases match TRBD2. V lost 2 bases and J lost 5; bases outside the gene matches: 6. Germline CDR1 reads WNHNN; CDR2 reads SYGVQD (reference sequence). This CDR3 spans 15 amino acids. The CDR3 here is CASSENPSGSNEQYF. CDR3 in DNA: TGCGCCAGCAGTGAGAACCCTAGCGGGAGTAACGAGCAGTACTTC.

This chain joins TRBV28 and TRBJ1-2; TRBD1 matches 9 bases. The CDR3 consists of 13 residues. The germline gives CDR1 MDHEN, CDR2 SYDVKM. The V gene end was trimmed by 5 bases and the J gene end by 8 bases; junction bases not matched to a gene: 6. The CDR3 loop is CASSGDRDLGYTF. The DNA for the CDR3 is TGTGCCAGCAGTGGGGACAGGGACTTAGGCTACACCTTC.

The rearrangement joins TRBV5-1 to TRBJ2-3; TRBD2 matches at 7 bases. After removal of 1 base from V and 4 bases from J, the junction contained 9 bases not matched to a gene. The germline V gene encodes CDR1 SGHRS and CDR2 YFSETQ. This CDR3 spans 16 amino acids. DNA for the CDR3: TGCGCCAGCAGCTTGCTGGGGGGAGGGCCGGCAGATACGCAGTATTTT. This encodes CASSLLGGGPADTQYF.

This clone occurred a few times. The chain carries TRBV6-1 and TRBJ1-4, with 8 bases that match TRBD1. Unmatched junction bases numbered 9, after V lost 5 bases and J lost 7 bases. This CDR3 has 15 amino acids. Germline CDR1 is MNHNS and CDR2 is SASEGT. This CDR3 reads CASSKMTGEGEKLFF. CDR3 coding DNA: TGTGCCAGCAGTAAGATGACAGGGGAGGGTGAAAAACTGTTTTTT.

The chain carries TRBV6-1 and TRBJ2-1; 14 positions match TRBD2. Germline loops: CDR1 MNHNS, CDR2 SASEGT. J was trimmed by 3 bases and V by 0 bases; bases with no gene match: 1. The CDR3 length is 17 residues. The chain's CDR3 is CASSEAGLAGDYNEQFF. As DNA, the CDR3 is TGTGCCAGCAGTGAAGCGGGACTAGCGGGAGACTACAATGAGCAGTTCTTC.

There are many counts of this clone. Other DNA sequences in the sample encode the same CDR3. The chain joins TRBV7-9 to TRBJ2-1; 10 bases are shared with TRBD2. V lost 2 bases to trimming and J lost 4 bases; unmatched junction nucleotides: 5. The CDR3 is 16 residues long. CDR1 and CDR2 from the germline V gene are SEHNR and FQNEAQ (reference sequence). The CDR3 reads CASSLSLAGAYNEQFF. CDR3 sequence (DNA): TGTGCCAGCAGCTTATCCCTAGCGGGGGCGTACAATGAGCAGTTCTTC.

This clone was seen a handful of times. The rearrangement links TRBV7-3 to TRBJ2-7, with a weak D call TRBD1 (5 bases). This CDR3 comprises 14 residues. Germline V gene data show CDR1 as SGHTA and CDR2 as FQGTGA. Between the trimmed V and J ends, which lost 5 bases and 2 bases, there was a span of 13 bases. CDR3 region: CASSLQASTYEQYF. The CDR3 nucleotides are TGTGCCAGCAGCCTACAGGCCTCCACCTACGAGCAGTACTTC.

This chain connects TRBV7-9 to TRBJ1-1, with D unclear. Per germline, CDR1 SEHNR and CDR2 FQNEAQ (reference sequence). The V end lost 3 bases, the J end lost 4 bases, and 9 bases lay between the germline ends. The CDR3 has 13 residues. The CDR3 loop is CASSFVGSTEAFF. CDR3 DNA sequence: TGTGCCAGCAGCTTCGTCGGGAGCACTGAAGCTTTCTTT.

On this clone: Distinct nucleotide sequences in the sample also encode this CDR3. V is TRBV5-1 and J is TRBJ2-1, with 13 bases fitting TRBD2. CDR1 SGHRS and CDR2 YFSETQ come from the germline V gene. The CDR3 length is 15 residues. V shed 4 bases and J 7 bases; nucleotides not matched to a gene: 5. The CDR3 loop reads CASSLGLAGVNEQFF. The DNA of the CDR3 is TGCGCCAGCAGCCTTGGACTAGCGGGAGTTAATGAGCAGTTCTTC.

This chain's CDR3 is CSVESRRRGNNEQFF. The CDR3 DNA is TGCAGCGTTGAGTCGCGGAGGAGGGGAAACAATGAGCAGTTCTTC. This chain connects TRBV29-1 to TRBJ2-1; tentative D call: TRBD2 (6 bases). V was pared by 3 bases and J by 5 bases, with 17 bases between. The CDR3 is made up of 15 amino acids. CDR1 SQVTM and CDR2 ANQGSEA come from the germline V gene.

This chain uses TRBV30 with TRBJ1-3; D uncertain. CDR1 is GTSNPN and CDR2 is SVGIG in the germline V gene (reference sequence). This CDR3 contains 13 residues. Trimming took off 0 bases at V and 1 base at J, with 4 bases between the two ends. The CDR3 is CAWSVGSGNTIYF. The DNA of the CDR3 is TGTGCCTGGAGTGTGGGGTCTGGAAACACCATATATTTT.

The chain carries TRBV7-6 and TRBJ2-5; D is unclear. The CDR3 spans 14 residues. Germline-derived CDR1 and CDR2 are SGHVS and FNYEAQ. Deletions cut 3 bases from V and 2 bases from J, with 10 bases between. The CDR3 region has the DNA TGTGCCAGCAGCTTGAGGACGGATCAAGAGACCCAGTACTTC. This gives the protein CASSLRTDQETQYF.

This chain connects TRBV29-1 to TRBJ2-2; the D gene is possibly TRBD1 (6 bases). The CDR3 spans 14 residues. Germline-derived CDR1 and CDR2 are SQVTM and ANQGSEA. The V end was cut by 4 bases, the J end by 1 base, with 10 bases between. The CDR3 sequence is CSVGRDMNTGELFF. The DNA of the CDR3 is TGCAGCGTTGGTCGGGACATGAACACCGGGGAGCTGTTTTTT.

The chain joins TRBV5-1 to TRBJ2-7, with 7 bases that match TRBD2. Germline CDR1 is SGHRS and CDR2 is YFSETQ. Trimming took 0 bases from V and 2 from J; bases not matched to a gene: 5. The CDR3 consists of 15 residues. CDR3 DNA: TGCGCCAGCAGCTTGGCCGGGAGGAACGCCTACGAGCAGTACTTC. Translation gives CASSLAGRNAYEQYF.